The sequence of this TCR beta chain was determined in a study of blood T cell repertoires in COVID-19. Across the study: There were acute and convalescent COVID-19 samples, and they came from the United States, Italy and Spain. In each case, the material was cDNA or gDNA derived from T cells, B-cell-depleted T cells, or PBMCs.

This clone was detected a few times. Source study methods: Nucleated cell counts were estimated from reference gene primer amplification. Assay used: immunoSEQ multiplex PCR; TCRdb lists only in-frame clones, some missing. V and J calls and clone size are those listed in that table; D and trimming were worked out from the DNA. The data hold about 190,000 clones, with 78% observed a single time. The CDR3 contains 14 residues. CDR1 is LNHDA, CDR2 SQIVND, per germline (reference sequence). The V and J ends lost 6 bases and 4 bases, in that order; junction bases with no gene match: 4. The sample comprised peripheral blood. This sequence was found in a woman of 80 years or more with active or convalescent COVID-19. This chain joins TRBV19 and TRBJ2-2, with 8 bases matching TRBD2. CDR3 DNA: TGTGCCAGTAGGAATAGCGGGGTCACCGGGGAGCTGTTTTTT. Its translation is CASRNSGVTGELFF. The full variable domain, in which reference TRBV19 and TRBJ2-2 provide the parts outside the CDR3, is DGGITQSPKYLFRKEGQNVTLSCEQNLNHDAMYWYRQDPGQGLRLIYYSQIVNDFQKGDIAEGYSVSREKKESFPLTVTSAQKNPTAFYLCASRNSGVTGELFFGEGSRLTVL.